The 12 T cell receptor beta chains given below trace back to one sample, sequenced in a study of Graves' ophthalmopathy and Graves' hyperthyroidism. RNA transcripts were the template, and TCR beta CDR3 regions were amplified from them. Second-round multiplex PCR came after first-round RT-PCR with HTBI primers. TCRdb redid the calling of the multiplex PCR reads with MiXCR, one entry per CDR3 protein. The repertoire holds 200,000 to 300,000 distinct CDR3 sequences, around 50% seen once, with about 45% in the top ten. Material: peripheral blood. Every receptor here comes from an adult man with Graves' ophthalmopathy.

This chain joins TRBV6-4 and TRBJ2-5; no clear D gene. With 5 bases removed from V and 1 base from J, the gap between germline ends came to 8 bases. Germline CDR1 reads MRHNA; CDR2 reads SNTAGT. This CDR3 has 13 amino acids. The CDR3 here is CASSPPFQETQYF. The CDR3, as DNA: TGTGCCAGCAGTCCTCCCTTCCAAGAGACCCAGTACTTC.

The chain carries TRBV7-2 and TRBJ1-4; 7 bases align to TRBD1. Germline values: CDR1 SGHTA, CDR2 FQGNSA. The CDR3 has 14 residues. With 6 bases clipped from V and 8 bases from J, the junction kept 9 bases outside the gene matches. CDR3 sequence reads: CASRPTGIEEKLFF. The DNA of the CDR3 is TGTGCCAGCAGACCGACAGGGATTGAAGAAAAACTGTTTTTT.

This chain uses TRBV29-1 with TRBJ1-1, with unresolved D. The CDR3 loop spans 13 amino acids. CDR1 and CDR2 from the germline V gene are SQVTM and ANQGSEA. V lost 7 bases to trimming and J lost 7 bases, with 19 bases between them. This CDR3 reads CSALQRLKGEAFF. The CDR3 DNA follows: TGCAGCGCTTTACAGAGATTAAAGGGTGAAGCTTTCTTT.

The gene calls are TRBV10-3 and TRBJ2-2; D not certain. The germline gives CDR1 ENHRY, CDR2 SYGVKD. V was trimmed by 3 bases and J by 6 bases, leaving 5 bases between them. The CDR3 runs 12 residues. CDR3 nucleotides: TGTGCCATCAGTGATGTAGCCGGGGAGCTGTTTTTT. Protein sequence: CAISDVAGELFF.

The genes are TRBV7-2 and TRBJ2-7; no reliable D call. V dropped 7 bases and J dropped 7 bases, with 11 bases sitting between them. The CDR3 extends over 11 amino acids. Germline CDR1 SGHTA, CDR2 FQGNSA. The chain's CDR3 is CASTALAEQYF. Written as DNA, the CDR3 is TGTGCCAGCACCGCTTTGGCGGAGCAGTACTTC.

This clonotype was recorded a few times. The chain has TRBV19 and TRBJ1-1, with no clear D. Germline V gene sequence: CDR1 LNHDA, CDR2 SQIVND (reference sequence). Trimming removed 6 bases from V and 3 bases from J, with 8 bases in between. The CDR3 length is 12 residues. As DNA, the CDR3 is TGTGCCAGTAGAGGAGCATACACTGAAGCTTTCTTT. Translating it yields CASRGAYTEAFF.

The chain combines TRBV5-6 with TRBJ2-7, with D perhaps matching TRBD1 (5 bases). Germline V gives CDR1 SGHDT, CDR2 YYEEEE. Trimming removed 2 bases at V and 5 bases at J, with 14 bases between. CDR3 length equals 14 residues. CDR3 bases: TGTGCCAGCAGCTTACATGCAGGGCACGACGAGCAGTACTTC. Translation: CASSLHAGHDEQYF.

A word on this clonotype: One end of the junction fails to match germline, which may point to a read error. The chain has TRBV7-9 and TRBJ2-2; unclear D gene. Germline V gene data show CDR1 as SEHNR and CDR2 as FQNEAQ (reference sequence). CDR3 length: 14 amino acids. CDR3 amino acids: CAGSLGPSSGELFF. Written as DNA, the CDR3 is TGTGCCGGCAGCTTAGGTCCGTCGTCCGGGGAGCTGTTTTTT. Looking up the rest from reference TRBV7-9 and TRBJ2-2 gives the full variable domain: DTGVSQNPRHKITKRGQNVTFRCDPISEHNRLYWYRQTLGQGPEFLTYFQNEAQLEKSRLLSDRFSAERPKGSFSTLEIQRTEQGDSAMYLCAGSLGPSSGELFFGEGSRLTVL.

This clonotype has a handful of counts. J is TRBJ2-5 and V is TRBV9; 11 bases match TRBD1. The CDR3 runs to 15 residues. The V gene end was trimmed by 3 bases and the J gene end by 5 bases; junction bases not matched to a gene: 6. Germline values: CDR1 SGDLS, CDR2 YYNGEE. The CDR3 sequence: CASSDGQGAGETQYF. In DNA form, the CDR3 reads TGTGCCAGCAGCGATGGACAGGGGGCAGGGGAGACCCAGTACTTC.

This clonotype appeared a few times. This chain uses TRBV10-3 with TRBJ1-5; D not resolved. Germline values: CDR1 ENHRY, CDR2 SYGVKD. The V end lost 10 bases, the J end lost 2 bases, and 15 bases lay between the germline ends. This CDR3 spans 14 amino acids. The CDR3: CASSSWDGNQPQHF. The CDR3 DNA is TGTGCCAGCAGCTCTTGGGATGGCAATCAGCCCCAGCATTTT.

The genes are TRBV20-1 and TRBJ2-7; the D gene is possibly TRBD2 (6 bases). The germline V gene has CDR1 DFQATT and CDR2 SNEGSKA (reference sequence). V was trimmed by 6 bases and J by 0 bases, leaving 18 bases between them. The CDR3 length is 15 residues. CDR3 DNA sequence: TGCAGTGCCCGGCCCCGTAGCGGCTACTCCTACGAGCAGTACTTC. Its protein is CSARPRSGYSYEQYF.

This clonotype was detected a few times. This rearrangement joins TRBV24-1 to TRBJ2-2; TRBD2 aligns across 15 bases. Looked up from germline, CDR1 is KGHDR and CDR2 is SFDVKD. J gave up 3 bases and V 4 bases, and 8 bases lay outside the gene matches. CDR3 length: 19 amino acids. The CDR3 sequence: CATSDYGLAGGPDTGELFF. The CDR3 nucleotides read TGTGCCACCAGTGACTATGGACTAGCGGGGGGGCCGGACACCGGGGAGCTGTTTTTT.